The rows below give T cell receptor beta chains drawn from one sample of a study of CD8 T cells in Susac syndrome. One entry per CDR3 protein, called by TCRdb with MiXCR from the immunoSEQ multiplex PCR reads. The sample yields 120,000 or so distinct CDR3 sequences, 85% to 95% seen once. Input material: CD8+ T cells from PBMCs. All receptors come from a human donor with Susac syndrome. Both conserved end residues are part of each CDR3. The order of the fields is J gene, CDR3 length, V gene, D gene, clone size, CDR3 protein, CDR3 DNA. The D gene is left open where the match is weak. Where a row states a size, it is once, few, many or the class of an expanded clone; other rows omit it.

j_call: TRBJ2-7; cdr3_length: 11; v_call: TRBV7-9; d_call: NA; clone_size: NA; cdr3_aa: CASRLAYEQYF; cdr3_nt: TGTGCCAGCAGGCTAGCCTACGAGCAGTACTTC
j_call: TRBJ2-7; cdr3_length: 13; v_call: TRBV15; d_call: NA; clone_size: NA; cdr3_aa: CATSRGPVHEQYF; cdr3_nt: TGTGCCACCAGCAGAGGACCCGTCCACGAGCAGTACTTC
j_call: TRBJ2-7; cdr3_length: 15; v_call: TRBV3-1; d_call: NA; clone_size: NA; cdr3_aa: CASSPQLAASYEQYF; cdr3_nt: TGTGCCAGCAGCCCCCAGTTAGCGGCCTCCTACGAGCAGTACTTC
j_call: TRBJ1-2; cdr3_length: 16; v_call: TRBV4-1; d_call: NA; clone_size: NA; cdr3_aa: CASSQVGGEGAYGYTF; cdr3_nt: TGCGCCAGCAGCCAAGTCGGGGGCGAAGGAGCCTATGGCTACACCTTC
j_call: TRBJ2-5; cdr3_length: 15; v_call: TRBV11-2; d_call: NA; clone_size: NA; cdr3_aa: CASSQTTQNQETQYF; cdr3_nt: TGTGCCAGCAGCCAGACTACACAAAACCAAGAGACCCAGTACTTC
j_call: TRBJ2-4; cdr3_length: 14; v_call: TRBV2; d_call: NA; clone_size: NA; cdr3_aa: CASSEGLAKNIQYF; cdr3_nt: TGTGCCAGCAGTGAGGGGCTAGCCAAAAACATTCAGTACTTC
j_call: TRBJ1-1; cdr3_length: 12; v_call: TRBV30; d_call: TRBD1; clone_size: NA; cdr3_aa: CAWIRGPREAFF; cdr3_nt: TGTGCCTGGATTAGGGGGCCGAGGGAAGCTTTCTTT
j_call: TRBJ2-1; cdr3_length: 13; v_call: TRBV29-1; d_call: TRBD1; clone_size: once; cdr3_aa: CSATTGSYNEQFF; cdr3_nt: TGCAGCGCCACGACAGGGTCCTACAATGAGCAGTTCTTC
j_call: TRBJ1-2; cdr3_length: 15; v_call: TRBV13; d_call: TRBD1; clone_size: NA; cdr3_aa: CASSSTGNANYGYTF; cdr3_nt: TGTGCCAGCAGCTCGACAGGGAACGCTAACTATGGCTACACCTTC
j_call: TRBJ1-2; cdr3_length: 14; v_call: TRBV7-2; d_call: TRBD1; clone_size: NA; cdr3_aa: CASSLVGGMDGYTF; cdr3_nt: TGTGCCAGCAGCTTAGTAGGGGGCATGGATGGCTACACCTTC
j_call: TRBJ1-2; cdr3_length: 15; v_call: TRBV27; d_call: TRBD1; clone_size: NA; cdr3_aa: CASGDRVITPYGYTF; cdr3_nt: TGTGCCAGCGGGGACAGGGTCATAACCCCCTATGGCTACACCTTC
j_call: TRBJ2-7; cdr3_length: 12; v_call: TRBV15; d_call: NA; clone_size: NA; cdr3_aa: CATSRPSYEQYF; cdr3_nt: TGTGCCACCAGCAGACCTTCCTACGAGCAGTACTTC
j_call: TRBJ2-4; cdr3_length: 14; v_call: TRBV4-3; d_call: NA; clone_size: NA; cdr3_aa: CASSQVYPQRIQYF; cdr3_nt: TGCGCCAGCAGCCAAGTATACCCGCAGCGCATTCAGTACTTC
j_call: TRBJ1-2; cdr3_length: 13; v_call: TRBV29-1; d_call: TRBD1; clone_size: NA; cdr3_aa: CSVKTGGSDGYTF; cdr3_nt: TGCAGCGTCAAGACAGGGGGTAGCGATGGCTACACCTTC
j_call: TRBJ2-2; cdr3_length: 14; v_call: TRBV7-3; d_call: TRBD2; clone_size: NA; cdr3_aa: CASSSSGGTGELFF; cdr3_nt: TGTGCCAGCAGCTCATCGGGGGGCACCGGGGAGCTGTTTTTT
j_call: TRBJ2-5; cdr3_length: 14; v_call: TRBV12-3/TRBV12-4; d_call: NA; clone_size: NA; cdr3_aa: CASTSGVFQETQYF; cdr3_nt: TGTGCCAGCACCTCAGGGGTCTTCCAAGAGACCCAGTACTTC
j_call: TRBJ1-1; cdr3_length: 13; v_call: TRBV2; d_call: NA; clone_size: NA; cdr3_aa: CASNDNPGTEAFF; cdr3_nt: TGTGCCAGCAACGATAATCCGGGAACTGAAGCTTTCTTT
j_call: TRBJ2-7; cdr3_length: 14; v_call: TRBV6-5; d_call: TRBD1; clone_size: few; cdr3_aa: CASSYSDRGYEQYF; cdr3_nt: TGTGCCAGCAGTTATTCGGACAGGGGATACGAGCAGTACTTC
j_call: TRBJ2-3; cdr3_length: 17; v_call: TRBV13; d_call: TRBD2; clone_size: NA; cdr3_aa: CASSLNSGGASTDTQYF; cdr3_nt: TGTGCCAGCAGCCTAAATAGCGGGGGGGCTAGCACAGATACGCAGTATTTT
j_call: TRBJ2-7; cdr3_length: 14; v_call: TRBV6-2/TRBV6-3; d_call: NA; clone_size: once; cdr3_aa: CASSLATTDYEQYF; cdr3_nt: TGTGCCAGCAGTTTGGCGACAACCGACTACGAGCAGTACTTC
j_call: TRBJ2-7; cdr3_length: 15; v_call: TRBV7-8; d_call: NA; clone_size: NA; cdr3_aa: CASSLPGPRAYEQYF; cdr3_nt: TGTGCCAGCAGCTTACCCGGCCCACGGGCCTACGAGCAGTACTTC
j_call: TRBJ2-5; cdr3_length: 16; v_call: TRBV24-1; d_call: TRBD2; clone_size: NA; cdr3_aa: CATSDTGTSGVETQYF; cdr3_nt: TGTGCCACCAGCGACACCGGGACTAGCGGGGTGGAGACCCAGTACTTC
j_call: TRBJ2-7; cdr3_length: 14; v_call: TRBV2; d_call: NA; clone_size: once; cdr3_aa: CAGTGHPISYEQYF; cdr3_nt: TGTGCGGGGACCGGACACCCGATATCTTACGAGCAGTACTTC
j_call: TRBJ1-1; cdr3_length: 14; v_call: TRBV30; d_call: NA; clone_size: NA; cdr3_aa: CAWSDHRTGTEAFF; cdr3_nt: TGTGCCTGGAGTGACCACAGGACGGGAACTGAAGCTTTCTTT
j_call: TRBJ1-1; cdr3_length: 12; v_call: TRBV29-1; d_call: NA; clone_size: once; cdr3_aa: CSVVTGHTEAFF; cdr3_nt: TGCAGCGTTGTGACAGGTCACACTGAAGCTTTCTTT
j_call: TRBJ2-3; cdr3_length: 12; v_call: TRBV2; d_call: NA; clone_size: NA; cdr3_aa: CASSEGPDTQYF; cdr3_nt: TGTGCCAGCAGTGAAGGTCCGGATACGCAGTATTTT
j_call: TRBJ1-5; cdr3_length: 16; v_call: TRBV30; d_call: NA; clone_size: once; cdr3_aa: CAWSFSGTSKMIPQHF; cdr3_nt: TGTGCCTGGAGTTTTTCCGGGACCTCGAAGATGATACCCCAGCATTTT
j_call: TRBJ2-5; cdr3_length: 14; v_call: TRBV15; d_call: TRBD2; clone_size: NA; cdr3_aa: CATSRGGGKETQYF; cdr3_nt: TGTGCCACCAGCAGAGGGGGAGGGAAAGAGACCCAGTACTTC
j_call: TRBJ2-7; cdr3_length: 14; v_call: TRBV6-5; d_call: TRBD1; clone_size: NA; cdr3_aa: CASRPTGSSYEQYF; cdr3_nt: TGTGCCAGCAGGCCGACAGGGTCATCGTACGAGCAGTACTTC
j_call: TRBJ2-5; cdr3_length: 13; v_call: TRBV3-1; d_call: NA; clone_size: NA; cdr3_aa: CASSQESAQTQYF; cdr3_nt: TGTGCCAGCAGCCAAGAGTCAGCCCAGACCCAGTACTTC
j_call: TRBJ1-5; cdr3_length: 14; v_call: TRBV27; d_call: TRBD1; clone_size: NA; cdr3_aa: CASSWTGSDQPQHF; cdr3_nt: TGTGCCAGCAGCTGGACAGGGTCCGATCAGCCCCAGCATTTT
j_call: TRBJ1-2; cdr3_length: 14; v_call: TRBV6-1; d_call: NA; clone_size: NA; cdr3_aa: CASSERKGSYGYTF; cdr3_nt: TGTGCCAGCAGTGAAAGGAAGGGTAGCTATGGCTACACCTTC